The 21 T cell receptor beta chains below were found in one sample sequenced in a study of CD8 T cells in ankylosing spondylitis. TCRdb passed the 5' RACE reads through MiXCR, listing each CDR3 protein once. The sample carries about 240,000 distinct CDR3 sequences, more than 20% recorded once. The sample taken for sequencing was blood, either unsorted or a sorted T cell fraction (not recorded which). Source of these receptors: a male donor with ankylosing spondylitis or in good health (not recorded which).

A note on this clonotype: A much larger clonotype is one base distant, so this may be a read error. The chain has TRBV7-6 and TRBJ2-1; perhaps TRBD2 as D (6 bases). The CDR3 is 17 amino acids. Germline CDR1 SGHVS, CDR2 FNYEAQ. This CDR3 reads CASRLEMGGGVGNEQFF. CDR3 in DNA: TGTGCCAGCAGATTAGAGATGGGGGGTGGGGTCGGGAATGAGCAGTTCTTC.

This clonotype came up a few times. The chain joins TRBV10-3 to TRBJ1-2; D uncertain. V dropped 3 bases and J dropped 6 bases, with 14 bases sitting between them. Per germline, CDR1 ENHRY and CDR2 SYGVKD. This CDR3 spans 14 amino acids. CDR3 amino acids: CAISDTHLADGYTF. Written as DNA, the CDR3 is TGTGCCATCAGTGATACCCATCTGGCGGATGGCTACACCTTC.

This clonotype was counted ten times or more. This sequence joins TRBV3-1 and TRBJ1-5; D uncertain. CDR3 length: 14 amino acids. CDR1 LGHDT and CDR2 YNNKEL come from the germline V gene (reference sequence). V was clipped by 4 bases and J by 1 base, with 8 bases between them. CDR3 region: CASSPRTSNQPQHF. In DNA, the CDR3 is TGTGCCAGCAGCCCCCGAACAAGCAATCAGCCCCAGCATTTT.

This clonotype was observed at least ten times. The rearrangement links TRBV7-2 to TRBJ2-3; the D is unclear. Germline V lookup: CDR1 SGHTA, CDR2 FQGNSA. The CDR3 sequence is 16 residues long. The V gene lost 2 bases and the J gene lost 0 bases, with 12 bases spanning the gap. CDR3 in DNA: TGTGCCAGCAGCTTATCTCGGGCGCCGAGCACAGATACGCAGTATTTT. Residues: CASSLSRAPSTDTQYF.

This chain uses TRBV18 with TRBJ2-7; 8 nucleotides align to TRBD2. Trimming cost V 3 bases and J 7 bases; bases outside gene matches: 8. This CDR3 region has 14 residues. Germline values: CDR1 KGHSH, CDR2 LQKENI. The CDR3 sequence: CASSPGGGPREQYF. The CDR3, as DNA: TGTGCCAGCTCACCGGGCGGGGGGCCACGGGAGCAGTACTTC.

This clonotype was seen only a few times. This chain uses TRBV5-1 with TRBJ2-1; D unclear. CDR3 length: 12 amino acids. Germline CDR1 and CDR2: SGHRS and YFSETQ. Trimming pared 4 bases from V and 7 bases from J, leaving 9 bases between. This chain's CDR3 is CASSGSVNEQFF. The DNA for the CDR3 is TGCGCCAGCAGCGGGTCGGTAAATGAGCAGTTCTTC.

The chain has TRBV3-1 and TRBJ2-7; maybe TRBD1 (6 bases). Per the germline V gene, CDR1 is LGHDT and CDR2 is YNNKEL (reference sequence). CDR3 length: 12 amino acids. The V end was cut by 6 bases, the J end by 3 bases, with 9 bases between. The CDR3 spells CASSYRDYEQYF. The CDR3 DNA reads as TGTGCCAGCAGTTACAGGGACTACGAGCAGTACTTC.

This clonotype came up a few times. This chain uses TRBV20-1 with TRBJ2-7; D might be TRBD1 (5 bases). Germline assignment: CDR1 DFQATT and CDR2 SNEGSKA (reference sequence). Trimming took 1 base from V and 4 from J, leaving 14 bases between them. This CDR3 is 14 amino acids long. CDR3 loop: CSARGGGTRYEQYF. For the CDR3, the DNA is TGCAGTGCTAGAGGGGGCGGCACACGATACGAGCAGTACTTC.

Here the CDR3 DNA reads TGTGCCAGCAGTTCCTCAGGGGGCGGGTCTAGCGGGGAAGAGACCCAGTACTTC. Encoded protein: CASSSSGGGSSGEETQYF. The chain joins TRBV12-3 or TRBV12-4 to TRBJ2-5; possible D gene TRBD2, 9 bases. Trimming took off 4 bases at V and 3 bases at J, with 24 bases between the two ends. The CDR3 sequence is 18 residues long.

This clonotype was seen many times. V is TRBV5-6 and J is TRBJ2-1; D ambiguous. This CDR3 comprises 13 residues. Germline CDR1 is SGHDT and CDR2 is YYEEEE. The germline V and J ends were trimmed by 4 bases and 4 bases, with 9 bases remaining between them. The CDR3 DNA reads TGTGCCAGCAGCAAAGGACCATACAATGAGCAGTTCTTC. Protein product: CASSKGPYNEQFF.

This clonotype was seen at least ten times. This sequence joins TRBV20-1 and TRBJ1-1; a possible D gene is TRBD1 (6 bases). CDR3 length: 12 residues. V lost 3 bases, J lost 3 bases, and 8 bases lay in between. Germline loops: CDR1 DFQATT, CDR2 SNEGSKA (reference sequence). CDR3 bases: TGCAGTGCTAGGGACAGATACACTGAAGCTTTCTTT. Translating gives CSARDRYTEAFF.

This clonotype was counted a single time. V is TRBV24-1 and J is TRBJ2-3; D call uncertain. This CDR3 spans 12 amino acids. Deletions cut 5 bases from V and 2 bases from J, with 4 bases between. Germline CDR1 and CDR2: KGHDR and SFDVKD. Here the CDR3 reads CATSGHTDTQYF. CDR3 DNA sequence: TGTGCCACCAGTGGACACACAGATACGCAGTATTTT.

This chain connects TRBV20-1 to TRBJ2-7; weak D call: TRBD2 (6 bases). The ends were cut back, 1 base at V and 7 bases at J, with 14 bases in the middle. CDR1 is DFQATT, CDR2 SNEGSKA, per germline (reference sequence). The CDR3 runs to 13 residues. The CDR3 DNA follows: TGCAGTGCTAGAGGGAGGGCCGGTGGGGAGCAGTACTTC. It codes for CSARGRAGGEQYF.

The gene calls are TRBV10-3 and TRBJ1-1, with D possibly matching TRBD1 (6 bases). Trimming removed 5 bases from V and 3 bases from J, with 16 bases in between. Germline V gene lookup returns CDR1 ENHRY and CDR2 SYGVKD. The CDR3 is 15 amino acids. Written as DNA, the CDR3 is TGTGCCATCAGTACCACAGGGAGAGGAGACACTGAAGCTTTCTTT. This gives the protein CAISTTGRGDTEAFF.

This chain connects TRBV29-1 to TRBJ2-3; D possibly corresponds to TRBD2 (6 bases). The ends were cut back, 7 bases at V and 4 bases at J, with 12 bases in the middle. Germline V CDR1 and CDR2: SQVTM, ANQGSEA. The CDR3 contains 12 residues. CDR3 protein: CSAEEGADTQYF. In DNA, the CDR3 is TGCAGCGCCGAGGAGGGAGCAGATACGCAGTATTTT.

The CDR3 region is CASSLSLNEQFF. In nucleotides, the CDR3 is TGTGCCAGCAGTTTAAGTTTGAATGAGCAGTTCTTC. V gene TRBV12-3 or TRBV12-4 combines with J gene TRBJ2-1; D uncertain. The CDR3 covers 12 residues. With 2 bases removed from V and 7 bases from J, the gap between germline ends came to 6 bases.

This clonotype has ten or more counts. The rearrangement links TRBV3-1 to TRBJ2-3; D tentatively fits TRBD1 or TRBD2 (6 bases each). Deletions cut 0 bases from V and 4 bases from J, with 14 bases between. This CDR3 spans 16 amino acids. Germline CDR1 LGHDT, CDR2 YNNKEL (reference sequence). In DNA, the CDR3 is TGTGCCAGCAGCCAAGATTGGTGGGGGGCCGCAGATACGCAGTATTTT. Its translation: CASSQDWWGAADTQYF.

This clonotype was picked up a small number of times. The chain carries TRBV2 and TRBJ2-7; 9 bases are a match to TRBD1. This CDR3 spans 16 amino acids. J was trimmed by 3 bases and V by 1 base; bases with no gene match: 7. CDR1 and CDR2 from the germline V gene are SNHLY and FYNNEI. CDR3 sequence: CASSEDRGRTVYEQYF. The CDR3, as DNA: TGTGCCAGCAGTGAAGACAGGGGGCGAACGGTCTACGAGCAGTACTTC.

This chain connects TRBV12-3 or TRBV12-4 to TRBJ2-3; 7 bases agree with TRBD1. The CDR3 consists of 14 residues. V lost 1 base, J lost 8 bases, and 6 bases stayed unmatched. The CDR3, as DNA: TGTGCCAGCAGTTTAGACAGGGGAATGGGTACGCAGTATTTT. Protein product: CASSLDRGMGTQYF.

Many counts were recorded for this clonotype. The V and J genes are TRBV20-1 and TRBJ1-5; D is possibly TRBD1 (5 bases). Trimming stripped 6 bases from V and 6 bases from J, with 15 bases between. The CDR3 loop spans 13 amino acids. In germline, CDR1 is DFQATT, CDR2 SNEGSKA (reference sequence). CDR3 sequence: CSARPGTGQPQHF. Here the CDR3 DNA reads TGCAGTGCCCGGCCCGGGACGGGTCAGCCCCAGCATTTT.

The J gene is TRBJ2-5, the V gene TRBV2; D gene unclear. Germline-derived CDR1 and CDR2 are SNHLY and FYNNEI. V was cut by 3 bases and J by 5 bases, with 7 bases left in between. The CDR3 is made up of 12 amino acids. The CDR3 region has the DNA TGTGCCAGCAGTGACATTGGGGAGACCCAGTACTTC. It translates to CASSDIGETQYF. Full variable domain (outside the CDR3, taken from reference TRBV2 and TRBJ2-5): EPEVTQTPSHQVTQMGQEVILRCVPISNHLYFYWYRQILGQKVEFLVSFYNNEISEKSEIFDDQFSVERPDGSNFTLKIRSTKLEDSAMYFCASSDIGETQYFGPGTRLLVL.